This is a list of T cell receptor beta chains from one sample in a study of blood T cell repertoires in COVID-19. Method: immunoSEQ multiplex PCR; TCRdb's copy keeps in-frame clones and lacks some. The data contain approximately 89,000 clones, 70% to 90% of them singletons. Sample: peripheral blood. All receptors come from an older woman with active or convalescent COVID-19. Each CDR3 is given with its conserved first and last residue. Fields, in order: clone size, J gene, V gene, CDR3 protein. Size values are once, few and many counts, or a class for expanded clones, and some rows have none.

NA	TRBJ2-1	TRBV27	CASAGQPPYPYNEQFF
NA	TRBJ1-1	TRBV7-2	CASSLGAGGLNRPFF
NA	TRBJ2-1	TRBV6-6	CASSYPTGGLTNEQFF
NA	TRBJ1-2	TRBV21-1	CASDFMKGNYGYTF
NA	TRBJ2-1	TRBV2	CASSPIGTGFNEQFF
NA	TRBJ1-3	TRBV7-6	CASSLGTGAQGNTIYF
NA	TRBJ2-1	TRBV7-8	CASSFEVASYNEQFF
NA	TRBJ2-7	TRBV5-1	CASSLFGQGSEQYF
once	TRBJ1-4	TRBV5-1	CASSPEPDREKLFF
NA	TRBJ1-1	TRBV9	CASSVGVGGIIWTEAFF
NA	TRBJ1-1	TRBV27	CASSLTSPTGGTEAFF
NA	TRBJ2-5	TRBV20-1	CSASGSGGKETQYF
NA	TRBJ2-7	TRBV4-1	CASSQGTGGREQYF
few	TRBJ2-3	TRBV5-1	CASSRTSGASTDTQYF
NA	TRBJ2-1	TRBV2	CASSTGTSGVAEQFF
NA	TRBJ1-1	TRBV6-6	CASSYLGQAKIEAFF
once	TRBJ2-7	TRBV5-6	CASSLVQGQGIYEQYF
NA	TRBJ2-5	TRBV5-1	CASSLGGGSQETQYF
NA	TRBJ1-1	TRBV6-5	CASRKTGLATEAFF
NA	TRBJ2-1	TRBV27	CASSPGRGVDEQFF
NA	TRBJ2-2	TRBV9	CASSVGIAGGGTGELFF
NA	TRBJ1-5	TRBV27	CASSSSAGGNQPQHF
once	TRBJ2-1	TRBV3-1/TRBV3-2	CASSPLGYNEQFF
NA	TRBJ2-7	TRBV9	CASSRGSGTYEQYF
NA	TRBJ1-5	TRBV12-3/TRBV12-4	CASSPTRQPQHF
NA	TRBJ2-3	TRBV7-2	CASSFPTGSTDTQYF
NA	TRBJ1-6	TRBV11-2	CASSLRAGGQGNNSPLHF
NA	TRBJ2-3	TRBV14	CASSPGTGPTDTQYF
few	TRBJ2-7	TRBV20-1	CSAERSYEQYF
once	TRBJ1-2	TRBV5-4	CASSLLGGQGARTYGYTF
NA	TRBJ2-1	TRBV28	CASSSGGNEQFF
once	TRBJ2-3	TRBV18	CASSPVTGGFTDTQYF
NA	TRBJ2-3	TRBV5-8	CASSFDRGGDTQYF
NA	TRBJ2-3	TRBV5-5	CASSLVLGGGSTDTQYF
NA	TRBJ1-1	TRBV3-1/TRBV3-2	CASSQDQGVAFF
NA	TRBJ1-2	TRBV28	CASSGGRFEGYTF
NA	TRBJ2-2	TRBV30	CAWRTSGGAIGELFF
NA	TRBJ2-1	TRBV2	CASSEYPVDEQFF
NA	TRBJ1-3	TRBV3-1/TRBV3-2	CASSPRRSSGNTIYF
few	TRBJ2-1	TRBV27	CASSLNGYGGSWLGQFF
few	TRBJ1-3	TRBV10-3	CAISDTVSGNTIYF
NA	TRBJ2-1	TRBV6-2/TRBV6-3	CASSQQGSYNEQFF
once	TRBJ1-1	TRBV4-2	CASSPTKGEWRATEAFF
few	TRBJ2-7	TRBV27	CASSLLGSGTGSYEQYF
NA	TRBJ1-6	TRBV7-2	CASSLWDRGSPLHF
NA	TRBJ2-4	TRBV19	CASSISGGFGKNIQYF
NA	TRBJ1-2	TRBV6-5	CASSMRGGGYTF
NA	TRBJ2-3	TRBV5-1	CASSRLAGGTDTQYF
NA	TRBJ2-1	TRBV9	CASSGGDRVRHEQFF
NA	TRBJ2-7	TRBV29-1	CSVLGDSYEQYF
NA	TRBJ1-4	TRBV7-2	CASSFRDPQGSAKLFF
many	TRBJ2-3	TRBV28	CASTTQGTDTQYF
NA	TRBJ2-4	TRBV19	CASSSRTGGANIQYF
NA	TRBJ1-5	TRBV2	CASNSGQGLNQPQHF
few	TRBJ1-4	TRBV6-1	CASSEGQGRQEELFF
NA	TRBJ1-1	TRBV6-5	CASSSRGATTEAFF
few	TRBJ2-1	TRBV7-2	CASSWRSSYNEQFF